This is a list of T cell receptor beta chains from one sample in a study of blood T cell repertoires in COVID-19. The repertoire was sequenced with immunoSEQ multiplex PCR; TCRdb's copy has only in-frame clones and lacks some. The repertoire includes tens of thousands of clones, about 83% of them detected once, and just under 45% sits in the top ten. The sequencing sample was made of peripheral blood. These receptors were obtained from a woman older than 75 with active or convalescent COVID-19. Both conserved end residues are part of each CDR3. Each record gives: CDR3 DNA, CDR3 protein, D gene, V gene, clone size, J gene. The D gene is left open where the match is weak. A clone size is listed for some rows: how often the clone was seen (once, few, many), or a class if it is expanded.

CDR3 DNA: TGTGCCAGCAGCGCCCCTGAGTTATACAATGAGCAGTTCTTC
CDR3 protein: CASSAPELYNEQFF
D gene: -
V gene: TRBV7-2
clone size: -
J gene: TRBJ2-1

CDR3 DNA: TGTGCCAGCAGCCCCGACGTTGAGGGTCTCACCCTCCACTTT
CDR3 protein: CASSPDVEGLTLHF
D gene: -
V gene: TRBV28
clone size: -
J gene: TRBJ1-6

CDR3 DNA: TGTGCCAGCAGTTACTCGGGCAGGGCTGGGGCCAACGTCCTGACTTTC
CDR3 protein: CASSYSGRAGANVLTF
D gene: -
V gene: TRBV6-6
clone size: once
J gene: TRBJ2-6

CDR3 DNA: TGTGCCACCAGTGATCCAAGACAGCCGCGGGGCGAAAAACTGTTTTTT
CDR3 protein: CATSDPRQPRGEKLFF
D gene: -
V gene: TRBV24-1
clone size: -
J gene: TRBJ1-4

CDR3 DNA: TGCAGCGCGGGACACCAGAACACTGAAGCTTTCTTT
CDR3 protein: CSAGHQNTEAFF
D gene: -
V gene: TRBV29-1
clone size: -
J gene: TRBJ1-1

CDR3 DNA: TGTGCCAGCAGCTACACTAGCGTCCAAGAGACCCAGTACTTC
CDR3 protein: CASSYTSVQETQYF
D gene: TRBD2
V gene: TRBV7-9
clone size: -
J gene: TRBJ2-5

CDR3 DNA: TGTGCCAGCAGCCAATTCCATTGGCCCTACGAGCAGTACTTC
CDR3 protein: CASSQFHWPYEQYF
D gene: -
V gene: TRBV14
clone size: -
J gene: TRBJ2-7

CDR3 DNA: TGTGCCTGGAGACCCCGCGGCCAAAGTGAGCAGTTCTTC
CDR3 protein: CAWRPRGQSEQFF
D gene: -
V gene: TRBV30
clone size: -
J gene: TRBJ2-1

CDR3 DNA: TGCAGCGTTGATTCAGGGGGGTATAGTGGCTACACCTTC
CDR3 protein: CSVDSGGYSGYTF
D gene: TRBD1
V gene: TRBV29-1
clone size: -
J gene: TRBJ1-2

CDR3 DNA: TGTGCCAGCAGAAGTGGGTGGGGGGCTAGCGGACACTACAATGAGCAGTTCTTC
CDR3 protein: CASRSGWGASGHYNEQFF
D gene: -
V gene: TRBV7-2
clone size: few
J gene: TRBJ2-1

CDR3 DNA: TGTGCCAGTACCCGGACAGGGGGTGAGGCTTTCTTT
CDR3 protein: CASTRTGGEAFF
D gene: TRBD1
V gene: TRBV19
clone size: -
J gene: TRBJ1-1

CDR3 DNA: TGTGCCATCAGTGGCTCGGGCACAGATACGCAGTATTTT
CDR3 protein: CAISGSGTDTQYF
D gene: -
V gene: TRBV10-3
clone size: -
J gene: TRBJ2-3

CDR3 DNA: TGTGCCAGCAGCCAAGGCCCCCAGGAAGGGAGTAACTATGGCTACACCTTC
CDR3 protein: CASSQGPQEGSNYGYTF
D gene: -
V gene: TRBV4-2
clone size: -
J gene: TRBJ1-2

CDR3 DNA: TGTGCCAGCAGCCCGGGGGGGGTGAGCTCCTACAATGAGCAGTTCTTC
CDR3 protein: CASSPGGVSSYNEQFF
D gene: TRBD2
V gene: TRBV11-3
clone size: few
J gene: TRBJ2-1

CDR3 DNA: TGTGCCAGCTCACCCTCGACTAGCGGAGCCGGGGAGCTGTTTTTT
CDR3 protein: CASSPSTSGAGELFF
D gene: TRBD2
V gene: TRBV18
clone size: -
J gene: TRBJ2-2

CDR3 DNA: TGTGCCAGCAGTCCGGTAAATACCGCTGAGCAGTTCTTC
CDR3 protein: CASSPVNTAEQFF
D gene: -
V gene: TRBV12-3/TRBV12-4
clone size: -
J gene: TRBJ2-1

CDR3 DNA: TGTGCCAGCAGCCGAGGGACAGGGGGGGTTCGTGGCAATCAGCCCCAGCATTTT
CDR3 protein: CASSRGTGGVRGNQPQHF
D gene: TRBD1
V gene: TRBV9
clone size: -
J gene: TRBJ1-5

CDR3 DNA: TGTGCCAGCAGTTTATATGACACAGGACAGGGACAAAATGGCTACACCTTC
CDR3 protein: CASSLYDTGQGQNGYTF
D gene: TRBD1
V gene: TRBV28
clone size: -
J gene: TRBJ1-2

CDR3 DNA: TGTGCCACCAGCAGCACGCAGGGGGCCGGAAACACCATATATTTT
CDR3 protein: CATSSTQGAGNTIYF
D gene: TRBD1
V gene: TRBV15
clone size: -
J gene: TRBJ1-3

CDR3 DNA: TGTGCCAGTACTTGGGCGGGAGTCACAGATACGCAGTATTTT
CDR3 protein: CASTWAGVTDTQYF
D gene: TRBD2
V gene: TRBV19
clone size: -
J gene: TRBJ2-3

CDR3 DNA: TGTGCCAGCTCACCACCGGGGGGGGCGATCGTCGAGCAGTACTTC
CDR3 protein: CASSPPGGAIVEQYF
D gene: -
V gene: TRBV18
clone size: -
J gene: TRBJ2-7

CDR3 DNA: TGTGCCAGCCGGACAGGGGGCGACCAAGAGACCCAGTACTTC
CDR3 protein: CASRTGGDQETQYF
D gene: TRBD1
V gene: TRBV28
clone size: -
J gene: TRBJ2-5

CDR3 DNA: TGTGCCAGCAGCTCTTTTCTGGGGGCCTGGAATGGCTACACCTTC
CDR3 protein: CASSSFLGAWNGYTF
D gene: -
V gene: TRBV7-9
clone size: few
J gene: TRBJ1-2

CDR3 DNA: TGTGCCAGCTCATATTCTCCCGGGAGCGGGGACGAGCAGTACTTC
CDR3 protein: CASSYSPGSGDEQYF
D gene: TRBD2
V gene: TRBV18
clone size: once
J gene: TRBJ2-7

CDR3 DNA: TGTGCCAGCAGCGGGAGACACCCAGACAGGGGATTGTCCCACTCTGGGGCCAACGTCCTGACTTTC
CDR3 protein: CASSGRHPDRGLSHSGANVLTF
D gene: TRBD1
V gene: TRBV9
clone size: -
J gene: TRBJ2-6

CDR3 DNA: TGCGCCAGCAGCCCACTGAGCCTCTACGAGCAGTACTTC
CDR3 protein: CASSPLSLYEQYF
D gene: -
V gene: TRBV5-1
clone size: few
J gene: TRBJ2-7

CDR3 DNA: TGTGCCAGTACCCTATCCCCCGCAGGGGAGGGTGGCTACACCTTC
CDR3 protein: CASTLSPAGEGGYTF
D gene: -
V gene: TRBV19
clone size: -
J gene: TRBJ1-2

CDR3 DNA: TGTGCCAGCAGTTTGCAGGGGGCGAGTGGCTACACCTTC
CDR3 protein: CASSLQGASGYTF
D gene: TRBD1
V gene: TRBV28
clone size: -
J gene: TRBJ1-2

CDR3 DNA: TGTGCCAGCAGCCGACAGGGGTTCAATCAGCCCCAGCATTTT
CDR3 protein: CASSRQGFNQPQHF
D gene: TRBD1
V gene: TRBV27
clone size: -
J gene: TRBJ1-5

CDR3 DNA: TGTGCCAGTAACAAAGGGGGCCTCAGCTATGGCTACACCTTC
CDR3 protein: CASNKGGLSYGYTF
D gene: TRBD1
V gene: TRBV19
clone size: -
J gene: TRBJ1-2

CDR3 DNA: TGCAGCGTTGCTTGGGGACTAGTCCCCCGCGAGCAGTACTTC
CDR3 protein: CSVAWGLVPREQYF
D gene: TRBD2
V gene: TRBV29-1
clone size: -
J gene: TRBJ2-7

CDR3 DNA: TGTGCCAGTAGTATACCCCGGACAGCGAACACTGAAGCTTTCTTT
CDR3 protein: CASSIPRTANTEAFF
D gene: -
V gene: TRBV19
clone size: -
J gene: TRBJ1-1

CDR3 DNA: TGTGCCAGCAGCGCGCCGGGACAGGGAGACGAGCAGTACTTC
CDR3 protein: CASSAPGQGDEQYF
D gene: TRBD1
V gene: TRBV9
clone size: -
J gene: TRBJ2-7

CDR3 DNA: TGTGCCTGGACCCGGGACAGGGGACAGGTCTACACCTTC
CDR3 protein: CAWTRDRGQVYTF
D gene: TRBD1
V gene: TRBV30
clone size: -
J gene: TRBJ1-2

CDR3 DNA: TGTGCCAGCAGCCAGGGCGTGGGTTCCTACGAGCAGTACTTC
CDR3 protein: CASSQGVGSYEQYF
D gene: -
V gene: TRBV3-1/TRBV3-2
clone size: -
J gene: TRBJ2-7

CDR3 DNA: TGTGCCAGCAGCTTGGATTGGGCCGACCCAAACACCATATATTTT
CDR3 protein: CASSLDWADPNTIYF
D gene: -
V gene: TRBV5-5
clone size: -
J gene: TRBJ1-3